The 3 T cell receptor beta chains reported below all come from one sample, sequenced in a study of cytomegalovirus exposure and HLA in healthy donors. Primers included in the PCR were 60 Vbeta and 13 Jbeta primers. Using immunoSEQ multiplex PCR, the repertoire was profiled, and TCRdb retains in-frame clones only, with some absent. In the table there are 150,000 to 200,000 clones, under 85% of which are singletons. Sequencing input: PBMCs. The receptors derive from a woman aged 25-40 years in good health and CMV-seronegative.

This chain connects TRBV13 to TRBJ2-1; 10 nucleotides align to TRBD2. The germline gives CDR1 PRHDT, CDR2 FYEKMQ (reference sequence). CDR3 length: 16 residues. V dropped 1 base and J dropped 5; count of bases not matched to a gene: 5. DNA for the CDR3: TGTGCCAGCAGCTTAGAAAGCGGGAGGGGGCACAATGAGCAGTTCTTC. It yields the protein CASSLESGRGHNEQFF.

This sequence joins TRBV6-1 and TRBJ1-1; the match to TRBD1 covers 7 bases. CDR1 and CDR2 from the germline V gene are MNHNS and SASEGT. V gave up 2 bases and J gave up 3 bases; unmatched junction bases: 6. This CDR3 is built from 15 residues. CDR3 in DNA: TGTGCCAGCAGTGAACAGGGGGGAATGGACACTGAAGCTTTCTTT. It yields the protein CASSEQGGMDTEAFF.

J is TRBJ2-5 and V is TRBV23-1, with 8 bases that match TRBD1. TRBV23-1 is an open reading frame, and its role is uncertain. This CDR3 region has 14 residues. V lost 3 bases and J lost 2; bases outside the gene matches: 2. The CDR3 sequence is CASSQDRAQETQYF. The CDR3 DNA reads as TGCGCCAGCAGTCAGGACAGGGCACAAGAGACCCAGTACTTC.